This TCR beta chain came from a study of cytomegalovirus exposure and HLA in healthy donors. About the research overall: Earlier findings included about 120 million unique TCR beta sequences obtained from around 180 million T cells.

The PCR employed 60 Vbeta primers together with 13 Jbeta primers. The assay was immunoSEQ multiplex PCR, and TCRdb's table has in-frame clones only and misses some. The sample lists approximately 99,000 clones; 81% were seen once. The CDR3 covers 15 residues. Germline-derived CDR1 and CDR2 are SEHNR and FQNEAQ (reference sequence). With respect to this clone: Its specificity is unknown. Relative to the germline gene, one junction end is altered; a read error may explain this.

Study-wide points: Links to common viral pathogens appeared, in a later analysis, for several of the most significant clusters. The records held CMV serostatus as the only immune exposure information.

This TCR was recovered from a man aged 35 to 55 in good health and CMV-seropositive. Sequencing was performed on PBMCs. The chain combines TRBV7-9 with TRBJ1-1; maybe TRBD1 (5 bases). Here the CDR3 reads CVSSFGGSMNTEAFF. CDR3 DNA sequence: TGTGTCAGCAGCTTCGGGGGAAGTATGAACACTGAAGCTTTCTTT. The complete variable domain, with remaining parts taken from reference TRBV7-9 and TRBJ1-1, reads DTGVSQNPRHKITKRGQNVTFRCDPISEHNRLYWYRQTLGQGPEFLTYFQNEAQLEKSRLLSDRFSAERPKGSFSTLEIQRTEQGDSAMYLCVSSFGGSMNTEAFFGQGTRLTVV.